This T cell receptor beta chain emerged from a study of cytomegalovirus exposure and HLA in healthy donors. Background on the study: HLA-typed donors contributed approximately 86 million unique TCRs, which were held in an early data release. Study-level points and caveats: Cytomegalovirus status was reportedly diagnosed by the classifier with high sensitivity and specificity. Data from an earlier analysis indicated that most TCR beta V segments were productive either about 87% or about 30% of the time.

Trimming at V came to 1 base and at J to 7 bases, leaving 10 bases not matched to a gene. The germline V gene has CDR1 SGHTA and CDR2 FQGNSA. This CDR3 is built from 17 residues. The PCR ran on 60 Vbeta and 13 Jbeta primers. Profiled with immunoSEQ multiplex PCR; TCRdb holds only in-frame clones, not every one. The sample lists more than 80,000 clones, 60% to 80% seen once, with 2.5% in the top ten. In this sample, this clone turned up a few times. What it binds is not known. Everyone who donated was a healthy bone marrow donor. This clonotype was obtained from a man aged 40-49 years in good health and CMV-seronegative. The sample consisted of PBMCs. The chain uses TRBV7-2 and TRBJ2-2; 9 positions agree with TRBD2. The CDR3 is CASSLVGRGGRGGELFF. Here the CDR3 DNA reads TGTGCCAGCAGCTTAGTCGGGCGGGGGGGCCGCGGCGGGGAGCTGTTTTTT.